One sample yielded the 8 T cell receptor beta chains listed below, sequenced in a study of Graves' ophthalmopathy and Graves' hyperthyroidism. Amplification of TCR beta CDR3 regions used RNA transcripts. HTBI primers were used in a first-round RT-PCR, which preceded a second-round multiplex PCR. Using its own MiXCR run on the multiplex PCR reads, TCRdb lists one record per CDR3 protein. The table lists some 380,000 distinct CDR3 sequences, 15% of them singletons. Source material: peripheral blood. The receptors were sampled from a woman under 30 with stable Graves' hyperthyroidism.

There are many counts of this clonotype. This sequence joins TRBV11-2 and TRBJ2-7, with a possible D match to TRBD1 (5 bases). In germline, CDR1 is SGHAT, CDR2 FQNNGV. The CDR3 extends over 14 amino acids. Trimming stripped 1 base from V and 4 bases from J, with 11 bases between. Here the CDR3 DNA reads TGTGCCAGCAGCTTAGGGGTGGCAGGGTACGAGCAGTACTTC. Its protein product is CASSLGVAGYEQYF.

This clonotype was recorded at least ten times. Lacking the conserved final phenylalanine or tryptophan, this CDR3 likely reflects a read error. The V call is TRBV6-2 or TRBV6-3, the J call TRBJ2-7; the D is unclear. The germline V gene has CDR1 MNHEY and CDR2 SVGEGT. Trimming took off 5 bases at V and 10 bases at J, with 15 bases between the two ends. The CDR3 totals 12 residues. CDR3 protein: CASSPQAYGQYL. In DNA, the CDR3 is TGTGCCAGCAGTCCCCAGGCCTACGGACAGTACCTC.

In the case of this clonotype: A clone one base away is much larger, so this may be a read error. CDR3 nucleotides: TGCAGCGTTGAAATGAGTAATGGTGGCTACACCTTC. As protein: CSVEMSNGGYTF. This sequence joins TRBV29-1 and TRBJ1-2, with unresolved D. Germline-derived CDR1 and CDR2 are SQVTM and ANQGSEA. V shed 2 bases and J shed 7 bases, with 11 bases lying between them. The CDR3 consists of 12 residues.

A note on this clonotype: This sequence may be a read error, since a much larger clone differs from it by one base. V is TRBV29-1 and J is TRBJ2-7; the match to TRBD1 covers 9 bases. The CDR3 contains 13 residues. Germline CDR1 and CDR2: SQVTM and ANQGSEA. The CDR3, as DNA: TGCAGCGGGACGACAGGGGGGGAAAACGAGCAGTGCTTC. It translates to CSGTTGGENEQCF.

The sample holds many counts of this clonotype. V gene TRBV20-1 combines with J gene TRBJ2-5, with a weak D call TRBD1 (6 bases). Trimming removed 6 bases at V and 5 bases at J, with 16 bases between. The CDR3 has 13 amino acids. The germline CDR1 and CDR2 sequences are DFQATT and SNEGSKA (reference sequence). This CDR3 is CSASPGQGETQYF. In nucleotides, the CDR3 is TGCAGTGCGTCTCCGGGACAAGGGGAGACCCAGTACTTC.

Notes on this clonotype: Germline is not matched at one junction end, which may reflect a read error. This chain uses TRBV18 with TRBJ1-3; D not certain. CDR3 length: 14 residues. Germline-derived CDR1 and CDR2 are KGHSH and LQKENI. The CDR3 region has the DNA TGTGCCAGCTCACTCGCGGGATCTGGAAGCACCATATATTTT. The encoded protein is CASSLAGSGSTIYF.

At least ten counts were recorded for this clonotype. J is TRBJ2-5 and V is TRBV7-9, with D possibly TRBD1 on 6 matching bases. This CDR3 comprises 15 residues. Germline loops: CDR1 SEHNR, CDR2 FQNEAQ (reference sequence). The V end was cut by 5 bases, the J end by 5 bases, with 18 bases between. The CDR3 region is CASSTPITGWETQYF. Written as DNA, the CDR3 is TGTGCCAGCAGCACCCCCATAACAGGGTGGGAGACCCAGTACTTC.

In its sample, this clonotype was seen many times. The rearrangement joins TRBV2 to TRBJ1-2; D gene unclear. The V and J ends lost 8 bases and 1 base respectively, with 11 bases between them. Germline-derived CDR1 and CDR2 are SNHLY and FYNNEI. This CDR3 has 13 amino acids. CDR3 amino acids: CASPGLINYGYTF. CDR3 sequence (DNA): TGTGCCAGCCCAGGACTGATTAACTATGGCTACACCTTC.